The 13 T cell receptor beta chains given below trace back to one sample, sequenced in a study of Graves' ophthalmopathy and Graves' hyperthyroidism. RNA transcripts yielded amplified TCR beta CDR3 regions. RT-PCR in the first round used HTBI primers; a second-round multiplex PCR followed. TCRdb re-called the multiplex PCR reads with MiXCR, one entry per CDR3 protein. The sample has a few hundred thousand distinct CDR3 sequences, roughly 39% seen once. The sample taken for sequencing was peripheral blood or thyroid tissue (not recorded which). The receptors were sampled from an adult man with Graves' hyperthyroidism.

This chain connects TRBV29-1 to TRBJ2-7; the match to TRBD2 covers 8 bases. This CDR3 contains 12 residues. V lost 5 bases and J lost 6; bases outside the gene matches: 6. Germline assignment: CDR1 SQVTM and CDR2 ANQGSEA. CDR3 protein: CSVQAGAFEQYF. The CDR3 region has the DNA TGCAGCGTTCAAGCGGGAGCCTTCGAGCAGTACTTC.

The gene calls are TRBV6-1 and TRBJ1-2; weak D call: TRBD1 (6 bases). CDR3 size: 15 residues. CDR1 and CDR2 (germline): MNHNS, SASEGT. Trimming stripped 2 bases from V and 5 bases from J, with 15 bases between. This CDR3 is CASSESAGVRYGYTF. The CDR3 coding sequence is TGTGCCAGCAGTGAATCGGCAGGGGTACGATATGGCTACACCTTC.

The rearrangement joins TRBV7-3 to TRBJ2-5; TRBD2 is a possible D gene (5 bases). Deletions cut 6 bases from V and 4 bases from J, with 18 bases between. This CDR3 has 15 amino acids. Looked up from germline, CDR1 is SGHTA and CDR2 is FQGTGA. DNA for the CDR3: TGTGCCAGCAGGAGGGCTATGAACGTACGAGAGACCCAGTACTTC. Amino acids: CASRRAMNVRETQYF.

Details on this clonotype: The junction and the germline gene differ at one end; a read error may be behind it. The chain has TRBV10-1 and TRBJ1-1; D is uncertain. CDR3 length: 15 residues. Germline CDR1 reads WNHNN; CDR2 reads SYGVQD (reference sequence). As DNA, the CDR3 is TGTGCCAGCAGTTTACGCGGACCGACGAACACTGAAGCTTTCTTT. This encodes CASSLRGPTNTEAFF.

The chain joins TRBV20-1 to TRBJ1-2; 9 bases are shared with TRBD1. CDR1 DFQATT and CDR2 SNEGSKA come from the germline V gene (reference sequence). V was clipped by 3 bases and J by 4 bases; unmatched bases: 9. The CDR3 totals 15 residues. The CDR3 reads CSARLPGQGIYGYTF. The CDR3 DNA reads TGCAGTGCTAGGTTGCCGGGACAGGGTATCTATGGCTACACCTTC.

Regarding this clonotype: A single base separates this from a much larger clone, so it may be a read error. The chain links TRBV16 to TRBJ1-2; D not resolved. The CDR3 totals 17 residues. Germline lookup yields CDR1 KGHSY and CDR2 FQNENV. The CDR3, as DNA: TGTGCCGGCAGCCAATCGGTGGCTATTTTGGACCACTATGGCTACACCTTC. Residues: CAGSQSVAILDHYGYTF.

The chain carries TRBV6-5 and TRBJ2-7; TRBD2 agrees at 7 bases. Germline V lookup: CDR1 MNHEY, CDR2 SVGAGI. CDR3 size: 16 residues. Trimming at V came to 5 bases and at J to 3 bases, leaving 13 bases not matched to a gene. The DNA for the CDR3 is TGTGCCAGCAGTGCTAGCACTAGCGCACAATTCTACGAGCAGTACTTC. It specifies CASSASTSAQFYEQYF.

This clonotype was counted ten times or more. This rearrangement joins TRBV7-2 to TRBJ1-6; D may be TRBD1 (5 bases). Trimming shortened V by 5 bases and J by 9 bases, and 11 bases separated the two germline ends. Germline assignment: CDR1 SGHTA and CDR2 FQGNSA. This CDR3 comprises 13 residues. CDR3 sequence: CASSVQGTSPLHF. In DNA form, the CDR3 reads TGTGCCAGCAGCGTTCAGGGTACTTCACCCCTCCACTTT.

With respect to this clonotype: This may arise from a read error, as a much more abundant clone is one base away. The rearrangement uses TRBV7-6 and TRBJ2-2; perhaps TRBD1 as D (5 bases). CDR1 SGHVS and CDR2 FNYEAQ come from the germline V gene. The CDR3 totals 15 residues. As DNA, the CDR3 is TGTGCCTGCAGCTTAAGGGGTCAATACACCGGGGAGCTGTTTTTT. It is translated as CACSLRGQYTGELFF.

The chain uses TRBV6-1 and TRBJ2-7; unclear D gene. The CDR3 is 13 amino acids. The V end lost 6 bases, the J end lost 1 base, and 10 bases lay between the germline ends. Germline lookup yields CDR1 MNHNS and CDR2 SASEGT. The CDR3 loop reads CASSNAFSYEQYF. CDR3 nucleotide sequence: TGTGCCAGCAGCAACGCCTTTTCCTACGAGCAGTACTTC.

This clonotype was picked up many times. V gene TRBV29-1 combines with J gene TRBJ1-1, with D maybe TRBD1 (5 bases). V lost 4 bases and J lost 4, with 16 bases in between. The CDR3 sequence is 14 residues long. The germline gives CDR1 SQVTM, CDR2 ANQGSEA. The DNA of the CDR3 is TGCAGCGTTGGGGGGATTCATCGGAGCACTGAAGCTTTCTTT. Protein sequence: CSVGGIHRSTEAFF.

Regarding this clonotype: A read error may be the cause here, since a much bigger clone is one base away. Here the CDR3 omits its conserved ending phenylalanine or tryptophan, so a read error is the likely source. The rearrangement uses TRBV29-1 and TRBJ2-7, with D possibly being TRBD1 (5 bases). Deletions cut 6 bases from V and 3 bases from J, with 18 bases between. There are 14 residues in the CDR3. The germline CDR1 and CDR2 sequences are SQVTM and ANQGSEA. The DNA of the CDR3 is TGCAGCGTCCTTCAGGGTGCGCAAAGCTACGAGCAGTACCTC. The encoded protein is CSVLQGAQSYEQYL.

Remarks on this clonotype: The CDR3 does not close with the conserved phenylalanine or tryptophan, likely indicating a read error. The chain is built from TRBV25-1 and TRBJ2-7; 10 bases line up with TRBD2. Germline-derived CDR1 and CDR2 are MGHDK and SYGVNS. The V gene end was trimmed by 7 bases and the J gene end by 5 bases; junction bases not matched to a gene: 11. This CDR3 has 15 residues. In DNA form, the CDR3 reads TGTGCCAGCACCAGAGGTGATCTAGCGGGGGACGAGCAGTACCTC. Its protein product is CASTRGDLAGDEQYL.